The entry that follows covers one T cell receptor (beta chain) sequence. Antigen: not known. This record belongs to a study of T cells after yellow fever vaccination. About the study: Fractions containing few cells were prepared with SMART-Seq v4 Ultra Low Input. Notes on the study in general: Post-booster samples contained most primary-vaccination clones (around 95% CD4, 70% to 90% CD8). Abundant clonotypes from the bulk population could get into FACS-sorted repertoires as contaminants. Compared with primary, the secondary response was weaker and peaked at day 5, not 15.

V lost 3 bases, J lost 2 bases, and 13 bases lay in between. Looked up from germline, CDR1 is SGHVS and CDR2 is FNYEAQ. This CDR3 contains 16 residues. TCRdb called the 5' RACE reads again in MiXCR, with one record for every CDR3 protein. The sample holds 400,000 to 450,000 distinct CDR3 sequences, roughly 20% seen once. The V call is TRBV7-6, the J call TRBJ2-2, with D possibly TRBD1 on 6 matching bases. Material: PBMCs, obtained before the yellow fever booster vaccination. The clonotype originates from a man younger than 30 who received the YFV17D yellow fever vaccine. The DNA for the CDR3 is TGTGCCAGCAGCTTGACCCTACAGGGAAACACCGGGGAGCTGTTTTTT. Translating gives CASSLTLQGNTGELFF.